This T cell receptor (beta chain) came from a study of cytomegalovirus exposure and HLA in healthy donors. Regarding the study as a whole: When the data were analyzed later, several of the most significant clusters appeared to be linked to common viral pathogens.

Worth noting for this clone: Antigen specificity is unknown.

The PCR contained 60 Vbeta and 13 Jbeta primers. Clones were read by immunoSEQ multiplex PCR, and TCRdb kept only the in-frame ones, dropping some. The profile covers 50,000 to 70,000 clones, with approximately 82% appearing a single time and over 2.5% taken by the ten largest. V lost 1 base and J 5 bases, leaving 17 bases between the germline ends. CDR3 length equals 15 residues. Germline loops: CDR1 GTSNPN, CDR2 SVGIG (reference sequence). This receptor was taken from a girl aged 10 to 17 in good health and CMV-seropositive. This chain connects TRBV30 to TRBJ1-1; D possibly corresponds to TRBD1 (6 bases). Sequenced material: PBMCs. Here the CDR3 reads CAWSAAQGSGTEAFF. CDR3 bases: TGTGCCTGGAGTGCAGCACAGGGTTCAGGGACTGAAGCTTTCTTT.